This T cell receptor beta chain is drawn from a study of cytomegalovirus exposure and HLA in healthy donors. It was with 60 Vbeta and 13 Jbeta primers that the PCR ran. Here immunoSEQ multiplex PCR was the method, and the copy in TCRdb shows in-frame clones only, minus some. The sample has 100,000 to 140,000 clones; approximately 76% are singletons. Whole-study results and caveats: Sequencing depth roughly uniform across donors was assumed in presence/absence analyses. The majority of CMV-associated TCR beta chains were reported as apparently HLA-restricted in a later analysis.

To note about this clone: Its matching antigen is unknown.

This CDR3 contains 14 residues. CDR1 SGHNT and CDR2 YYREEE come from the germline V gene (reference sequence). V was pared by 0 bases and J by 5 bases, with 4 bases of the junction left unmatched. Sequencing input: PBMCs. This clonotype was obtained from a man between 18 and 29 years old in good health and CMV-seronegative. V and J are TRBV5-4 and TRBJ2-5; 7 bases match TRBD2. Here the CDR3 reads CASSLGLARETQYF. Written as DNA, the CDR3 is TGTGCCAGCAGCTTGGGACTAGCTCGCGAGACCCAGTACTTC.